This T cell receptor beta chain is from a study of post-analysis software for immune sequencing data. Study in general: Relapsing-remitting, secondary progressive and progressive-relapsing forms made up the multiple sclerosis disease courses.

This clonotype came up a few times. Its antigen is undetermined. Whole-study findings and limits: Four to six TRBV segments (TRBV5-6, TRBV5-1 and TRBV20-1 among them) occurred more frequently in patients than in controls. Batch-mates among the samples co-clustered strongly by F measure.

Deletions cut 5 bases from V and 4 bases from J, with 18 bases between. This CDR3 comprises 16 residues. Germline V gene data show CDR1 as LNHNV and CDR2 as YYDKDF (reference sequence). The library was made from cDNA and included unique molecular identifiers. Each batch of 1 to 10 million T cells produced roughly 500,000 cDNA molecules. MiXCR was run by TCRdb on the PCR reads, yielding one entry per CDR3 protein. Altogether about 820,000 distinct CDR3 sequences are present, about 53% being singletons, with the ten largest covering 4% to 5.5%. This sequence joins TRBV15 and TRBJ2-4; weak D call: TRBD1 (6 bases). Sequencing input: blood. The receptor was derived from a girl aged 10 to 17 with multiple sclerosis. In DNA, the CDR3 is TGTGCCACCAGCTTGTCAACCGGGACAAAGAAAAACATTCAGTACTTC. Residues: CATSLSTGTKKNIQYF.